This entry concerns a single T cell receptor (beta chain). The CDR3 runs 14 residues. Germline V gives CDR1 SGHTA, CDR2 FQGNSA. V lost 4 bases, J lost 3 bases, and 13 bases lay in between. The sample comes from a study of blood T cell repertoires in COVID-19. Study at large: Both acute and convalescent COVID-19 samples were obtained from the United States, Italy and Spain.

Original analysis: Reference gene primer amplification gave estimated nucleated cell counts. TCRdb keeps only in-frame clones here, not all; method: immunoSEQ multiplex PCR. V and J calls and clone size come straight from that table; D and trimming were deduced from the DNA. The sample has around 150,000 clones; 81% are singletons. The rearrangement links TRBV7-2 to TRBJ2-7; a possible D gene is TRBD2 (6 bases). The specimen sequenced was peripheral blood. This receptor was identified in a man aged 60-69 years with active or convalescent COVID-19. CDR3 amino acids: CASSSTAGLYEQYF. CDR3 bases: TGTGCCAGCAGCTCCACGGCGGGACTCTACGAGCAGTACTTC.